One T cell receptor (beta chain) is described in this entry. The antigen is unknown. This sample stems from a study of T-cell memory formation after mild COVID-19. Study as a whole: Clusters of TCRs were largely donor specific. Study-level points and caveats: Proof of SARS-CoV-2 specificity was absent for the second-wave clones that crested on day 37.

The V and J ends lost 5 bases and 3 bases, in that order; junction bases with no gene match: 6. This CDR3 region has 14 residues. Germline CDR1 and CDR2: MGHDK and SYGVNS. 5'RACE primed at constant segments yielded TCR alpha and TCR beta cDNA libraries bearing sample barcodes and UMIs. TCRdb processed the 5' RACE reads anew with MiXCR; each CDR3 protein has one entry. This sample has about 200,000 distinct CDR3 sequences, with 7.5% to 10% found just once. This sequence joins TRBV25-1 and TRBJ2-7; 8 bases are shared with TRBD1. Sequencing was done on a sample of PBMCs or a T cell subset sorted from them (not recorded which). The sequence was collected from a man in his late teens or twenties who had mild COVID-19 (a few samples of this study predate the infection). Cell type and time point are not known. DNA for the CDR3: TGTGCCAGCAGTAGATACAGGGGGAGCTACGAGCAGTACTTC. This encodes CASSRYRGSYEQYF.